This T cell receptor (beta chain) was sequenced in a study of blood T cell repertoires in COVID-19. The wider study: Samples of COVID-19 (acute and convalescent) were obtained from the United States, Italy and Spain. Sources were T cells, B-cell-depleted T cells, or PBMCs; the material itself was cDNA or gDNA.

Original processing notes: For nucleated cells, counts were estimated from reference gene primer amplification. The repertoire was sequenced with immunoSEQ multiplex PCR; TCRdb's copy has only in-frame clones and lacks some. That table furnishes V, J and clone size, whereas the DNA furnished D and trimming. The sample lists over 100,000 clones, about 87% occurring once. V was cut by 4 bases and J by 6 bases, with 10 bases left in between. CDR3 length: 13 amino acids. The rearrangement joins TRBV12-3 or TRBV12-4 to TRBJ1-5; D uncertain. Sequenced: peripheral blood. The sequence came from a human donor in a cohort sampled during active COVID-19. CDR3 nucleotide sequence: TGTGCCAGCAGTTGGACTGAGAGTCAGCCCCAGCATTTT. Translated: CASSWTESQPQHF.